The rows below give T cell receptor beta chains drawn from one sample of a study of Graves' ophthalmopathy and Graves' hyperthyroidism. One entry per CDR3 protein results from TCRdb running MiXCR on the multiplex PCR reads. This table holds more than 300,000 distinct CDR3 sequences, roughly 15% found once. Source material: peripheral blood. These receptors originate from an adult woman with stable Graves' hyperthyroidism. The CDR3 runs from the conserved cysteine through the conserved F or W. Fields, in order: CDR3 protein, CDR3 DNA, D gene, clone size, J gene, V gene, CDR3 length. The D gene is left open where the match is weak. Some rows have no size entry. The others give once, few or many, or a class for an expanded clone.

CDR3: CASSSRDRGHEEQYF
DNA: TGTGCCAGCAGCTCTCGGGACAGGGGGCATGAAGAGCAGTACTTC
D: TRBD1
size: many
J: TRBJ2-7
V: TRBV7-9
length: 15

CDR3: CASSERRNWGIYKNIQYF
DNA: TGTGCCAGCAGTGAACGGCGGAACTGGGGTATTTACAAAAACATTCAGTACTTC
D: NA
size: many
J: TRBJ2-4
V: TRBV6-1
length: 18

CDR3: CASSLTPNEKLFF
DNA: TGTGCCAGCAGTTTGACACCGAATGAAAAACTGTTTTTT
D: NA
size: few
J: TRBJ1-4
V: TRBV6-5
length: 13

CDR3: CASSLGWEMNTEAFF
DNA: TGCGCCAGCAGCTTGGGGTGGGAGATGAACACTGAAGCTTTCTTT
D: NA
size: many
J: TRBJ1-1
V: TRBV5-1
length: 15

CDR3: CASSQEQGGTYEQYF
DNA: TGCGCCAGCAGCCAAGAACAGGGTGGGACCTACGAGCAGTACTTC
D: NA
size: few
J: TRBJ2-7
V: TRBV4-1
length: 15

CDR3: CATSDLQAPWAGELFF
DNA: TGTGCCACCAGTGATTTACAGGCCCCGTGGGCCGGGGAGCTGTTTTTT
D: NA
size: many
J: TRBJ2-2
V: TRBV24-1
length: 16

CDR3: CASSSPTGAGYTF
DNA: TGTGCCAGCAGTTCGCCGACAGGGGCCGGCTACACCTTC
D: TRBD1
size: many
J: TRBJ1-2
V: TRBV28
length: 13

CDR3: CASIRRDQETQYF
DNA: TGTGCCAGCATTAGGCGGGACCAAGAGACCCAGTACTTC
D: NA
size: many
J: TRBJ2-5
V: TRBV6-5
length: 13

CDR3: CASRELSSGNTIYF
DNA: TGTGCCAGCAGAGAATTGAGCTCTGGAAACACCATATATTTT
D: NA
size: NA
J: TRBJ1-3
V: TRBV12-3/TRBV12-4
length: 14

CDR3: CASSPLRDAGQNIQYF
DNA: TGTGCCAGCTCACCCCTGCGGGATGCGGGGCAAAACATTCAGTACTTC
D: NA
size: many
J: TRBJ2-4
V: TRBV18
length: 16

CDR3: CAISRGLAGAYEQYF
DNA: TGTGCCATCTCTAGGGGACTAGCGGGAGCTTACGAGCAGTACTTC
D: TRBD2
size: many
J: TRBJ2-7
V: TRBV28
length: 15

CDR3: CASSPRQGKIGSPLHF
DNA: TGTGCCAGCAGTCCCCGACAGGGGAAAATCGGTTCACCCCTCCACTTT
D: TRBD1
size: many
J: TRBJ1-6
V: TRBV12-3/TRBV12-4
length: 16

CDR3: CSVDSGSAEQYF
DNA: TGCAGCGTTGATAGCGGGAGTGCCGAGCAGTACTTC
D: TRBD2
size: many
J: TRBJ2-7
V: TRBV29-1
length: 12

CDR3: CASRRQGAKYEQYF
DNA: TGTGCCAGCAGAAGACAGGGGGCTAAGTACGAGCAGTACTTC
D: TRBD1
size: many
J: TRBJ2-7
V: TRBV6-2/TRBV6-3
length: 14

CDR3: CTSRQGTYEQYF
DNA: TGCACCAGCAGACAGGGGACCTACGAGCAGTACTTC
D: TRBD1
size: many
J: TRBJ2-7
V: TRBV29-1
length: 12

CDR3: CASSTGHRDGEQYF
DNA: TGTGCCAGCAGCACAGGCCATCGGGACGGCGAGCAGTACTTC
D: NA
size: many
J: TRBJ2-7
V: TRBV7-9
length: 14

CDR3: CSVVTNKGQSRYEQYF
DNA: TGCAGCGTTGTCACCAATAAGGGACAATCCCGCTACGAGCAGTACTTC
D: NA
size: NA
J: TRBJ2-7
V: TRBV29-1
length: 16

CDR3: CASSLSHLGQGEAFF
DNA: TGTGCCAGCAGTTTATCCCACCTCGGACAGGGGGAAGCTTTCTTT
D: TRBD1
size: many
J: TRBJ1-1
V: TRBV28
length: 15

CDR3: CASSPTGTSGSPLHF
DNA: TGTGCCAGCAGCCCAACCGGGACATCGGGCTCACCCCTCCACTTT
D: NA
size: many
J: TRBJ1-6
V: TRBV7-9
length: 15

CDR3: CASSLLTGPDGYTF
DNA: TGTGCCAGCAGCCTTCTGACAGGGCCTGATGGCTACACCTTC
D: TRBD1
size: many
J: TRBJ1-2
V: TRBV7-2
length: 14

CDR3: CASNSGRPSYEQYF
DNA: TGTGCCAGCAATAGCGGGAGACCCTCCTACGAGCAGTACTTC
D: TRBD2
size: many
J: TRBJ2-7
V: TRBV2
length: 14

CDR3: CASSLEFAGELFF
DNA: TGTGCCAGCAGCTTAGAATTCGCTGGGGAGCTGTTTTTT
D: NA
size: many
J: TRBJ2-2
V: TRBV7-2
length: 13

CDR3: CASSPQLETEAFF
DNA: TGTGCCAGCAGCCCCCAACTGGAGACTGAAGCTTTCTTT
D: NA
size: many
J: TRBJ1-1
V: TRBV7-2
length: 13

CDR3: CSVTDTGVEAFF
DNA: TGCAGCGTTACCGATACAGGGGTTGAAGCTTTCTTT
D: TRBD1
size: NA
J: TRBJ1-1
V: TRBV29-1
length: 12

CDR3: CASSLEYRGNTGELFF
DNA: TGTGCCAGCAGCTTAGAGTACAGGGGGAACACCGGGGAGCTGTTTTTT
D: TRBD1
size: many
J: TRBJ2-2
V: TRBV11-1
length: 16

CDR3: CAWSARQGVNTEAFF
DNA: TGTGCCTGGAGTGCCCGACAGGGGGTCAACACTGAAGCTTTCTTT
D: TRBD1
size: many
J: TRBJ1-1
V: TRBV30
length: 15

CDR3: CASSLDRRDGQYF
DNA: TGCGCCAGCAGCTTGGACAGGCGGGATGGGCAGTACTTC
D: NA
size: NA
J: TRBJ2-7
V: TRBV4-1
length: 13

CDR3: CASRRSGGAYEQYF
DNA: TGTGCCAGCAGACGAAGCGGGGGGGCCTACGAGCAGTACTTC
D: TRBD2
size: many
J: TRBJ2-7
V: TRBV6-1
length: 14

CDR3: CASSSLAGDSSGELFF
DNA: TGTGCCAGCAGCTCCCTAGCGGGAGATTCTTCCGGGGAGCTGTTTTTT
D: TRBD2
size: few
J: TRBJ2-2
V: TRBV7-3
length: 16

CDR3: CATSVERNQPQHF
DNA: TGTGCCACCAGCGTGGAAAGAAATCAGCCCCAGCATTTT
D: NA
size: few
J: TRBJ1-5
V: TRBV15
length: 13

CDR3: CSVQGEHHEQYF
DNA: TGCAGCGTTCAGGGGGAACACCACGAGCAGTACTTC
D: TRBD1
size: NA
J: TRBJ2-7
V: TRBV29-1
length: 12

CDR3: CASSLQDGNYEQYF
DNA: TGCGCCAGCAGCTTGCAGGACGGAAACTACGAGCAGTACTTC
D: NA
size: many
J: TRBJ2-7
V: TRBV5-1
length: 14

CDR3: CASSLELMDTQYF
DNA: TGCGCCAGCAGCTTGGAGCTGATGGATACGCAGTATTTT
D: NA
size: many
J: TRBJ2-3
V: TRBV5-1
length: 13

CDR3: CASSFTRTGKETQYF
DNA: TGTGCCAGCAGCTTCACCCGGACAGGGAAAGAGACCCAGTACTTC
D: TRBD1
size: many
J: TRBJ2-5
V: TRBV11-2
length: 15

CDR3: CSAGRKGTYNSPLHF
DNA: TGCAGTGCTGGAAGAAAGGGGACCTATAATTCACCCCTCCACTTT
D: NA
size: many
J: TRBJ1-6
V: TRBV20-1
length: 15

CDR3: CAWSVFGHGHTEAFF
DNA: TGTGCCTGGAGTGTTTTCGGACACGGGCACACTGAAGCTTTCTTT
D: NA
size: NA
J: TRBJ1-1
V: TRBV30
length: 15

CDR3: CSANRRAGYQETQYF
DNA: TGCAGTGCTAACCGGAGGGCGGGATATCAAGAGACCCAGTACTTC
D: NA
size: many
J: TRBJ2-5
V: TRBV20-1
length: 15

CDR3: CASRPTGGASTGELFF
DNA: TGCGCCAGCAGACCAACAGGGGGCGCGAGCACCGGGGAGCTGTTTTTT
D: TRBD1
size: many
J: TRBJ2-2
V: TRBV5-1
length: 16

CDR3: CASGGGPTDQPQHF
DNA: TGTGCTAGTGGGGGGGGACCGACCGATCAGCCCCAGCATTTT
D: NA
size: many
J: TRBJ1-5
V: TRBV12-5
length: 14

CDR3: CASSLRDTPQETQYF
DNA: TGTGCCAGCAGCCTCCGGGACACCCCCCAAGAGACCCAGTACTTC
D: NA
size: NA
J: TRBJ2-5
V: TRBV7-6
length: 15

CDR3: CASSSRLAGGHEQYF
DNA: TGTGCCAGCAGCTCGAGACTAGCGGGGGGGCACGAGCAGTACTTC
D: TRBD2
size: NA
J: TRBJ2-7
V: TRBV7-2
length: 15

CDR3: CASSLSRSSYEQYF
DNA: TGTGCCAGCAGTCTCAGTAGGAGCTCCTACGAGCAGTACTTC
D: NA
size: many
J: TRBJ2-7
V: TRBV27
length: 14

CDR3: CASSFIQGVTNYGYTF
DNA: TGTGCCAGCAGCTTTATCCAGGGCGTAACTAACTATGGCTACACCTTC
D: NA
size: many
J: TRBJ1-2
V: TRBV7-8
length: 16

CDR3: CASGLVLTENNSPPHF
DNA: TGTGCTAGTGGTTTGGTCTTAACTGAGAATAATTCACCCCCCCACTTT
D: NA
size: NA
J: TRBJ1-6
V: TRBV12-5
length: 16

CDR3: CASRDSSSYNSPLHF
DNA: TGTGCCAGCCGAGACAGTAGCTCCTATAATTCACCCCTCCACTTT
D: NA
size: many
J: TRBJ1-6
V: TRBV6-5
length: 15

CDR3: CAISELGRGSLTGELFF
DNA: TGTGCCATCAGTGAGTTGGGCAGGGGGTCACTCACCGGGGAGCTGTTTTTT
D: TRBD1
size: NA
J: TRBJ2-2
V: TRBV10-3
length: 17

CDR3: CASSFLRLTEAFF
DNA: TGTGCCAGCAGTTTTCTCCGGTTGACTGAAGCTTTCTTT
D: NA
size: NA
J: TRBJ1-1
V: TRBV12-3/TRBV12-4
length: 13

CDR3: CASGFRGGLRKVQAFF
DNA: TGTGCTAGTGGTTTCCGAGGGGGACTCAGAAAGGTCCAAGCTTTCTTT
D: NA
size: NA
J: TRBJ1-1
V: TRBV12-5
length: 16

CDR3: CASSSFATGHRGTEAFF
DNA: TGTGCCAGCAGCTCGTTCGCCACGGGACATCGGGGCACTGAAGCTTTCTTT
D: NA
size: many
J: TRBJ1-1
V: TRBV11-1
length: 17

CDR3: CASSTKVTGDLDTDTQYF
DNA: TGTGCCAGCAGCACAAAAGTGACAGGGGACTTGGACACAGATACGCAGTATTTT
D: TRBD1
size: many
J: TRBJ2-3
V: TRBV28
length: 18

CDR3: CASSYVLGEMNTEAFF
DNA: TGTGCCAGCAGTTATGTGTTAGGGGAAATGAACACTGAAGCTTTCTTT
D: NA
size: many
J: TRBJ1-1
V: TRBV6-2/TRBV6-3
length: 16

CDR3: CASSLGSHQETQYF
DNA: TGTGCCAGCAGCTTGGGTAGTCACCAAGAGACCCAGTACTTC
D: NA
size: few
J: TRBJ2-5
V: TRBV5-6
length: 14